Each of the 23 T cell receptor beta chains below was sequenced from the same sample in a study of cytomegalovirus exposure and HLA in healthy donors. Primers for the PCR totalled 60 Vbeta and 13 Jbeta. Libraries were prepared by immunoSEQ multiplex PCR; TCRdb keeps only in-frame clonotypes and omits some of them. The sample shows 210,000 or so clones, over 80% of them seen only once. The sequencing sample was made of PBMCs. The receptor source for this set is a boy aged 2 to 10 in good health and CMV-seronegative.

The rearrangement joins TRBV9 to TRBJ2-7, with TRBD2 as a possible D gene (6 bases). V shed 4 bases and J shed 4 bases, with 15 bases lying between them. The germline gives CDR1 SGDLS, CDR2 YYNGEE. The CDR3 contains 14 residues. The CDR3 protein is CASSRETPFYEQYF. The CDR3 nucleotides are TGTGCCAGCAGCCGGGAGACCCCTTTTTACGAGCAGTACTTC.

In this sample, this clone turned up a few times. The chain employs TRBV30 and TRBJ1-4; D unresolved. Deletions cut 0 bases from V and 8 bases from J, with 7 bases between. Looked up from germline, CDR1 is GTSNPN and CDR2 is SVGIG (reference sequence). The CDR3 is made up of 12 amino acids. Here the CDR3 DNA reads TGTGCCTGGAGTGTGGGCAGAGAAAAACTGTTTTTT. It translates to CAWSVGREKLFF.

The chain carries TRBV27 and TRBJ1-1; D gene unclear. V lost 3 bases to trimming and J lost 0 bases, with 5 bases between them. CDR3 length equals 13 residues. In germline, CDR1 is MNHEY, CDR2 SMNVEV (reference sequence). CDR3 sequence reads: CASSFTVNTEAFF. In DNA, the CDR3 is TGTGCCAGCAGTTTCACAGTGAACACTGAAGCTTTCTTT.

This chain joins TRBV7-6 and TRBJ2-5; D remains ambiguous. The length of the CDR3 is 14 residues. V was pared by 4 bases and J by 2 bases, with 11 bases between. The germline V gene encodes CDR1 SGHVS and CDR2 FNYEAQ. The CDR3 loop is CASSSLLDQETQYF. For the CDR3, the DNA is TGTGCCAGCAGCTCCCTTCTAGATCAAGAGACCCAGTACTTC.

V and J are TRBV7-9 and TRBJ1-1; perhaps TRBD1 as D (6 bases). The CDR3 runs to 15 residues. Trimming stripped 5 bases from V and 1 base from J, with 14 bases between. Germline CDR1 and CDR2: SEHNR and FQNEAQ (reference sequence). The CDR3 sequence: CASSPVPTGNTEAFF. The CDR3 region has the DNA TGTGCCAGCAGCCCCGTTCCGACAGGGAACACTGAAGCTTTCTTT.

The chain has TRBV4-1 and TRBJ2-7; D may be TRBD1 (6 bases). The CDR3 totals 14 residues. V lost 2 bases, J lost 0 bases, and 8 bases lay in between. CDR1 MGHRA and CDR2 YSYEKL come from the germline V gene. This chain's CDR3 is CASSQRDNSYEQYF. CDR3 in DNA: TGCGCCAGCAGCCAACGGGACAACTCCTACGAGCAGTACTTC.

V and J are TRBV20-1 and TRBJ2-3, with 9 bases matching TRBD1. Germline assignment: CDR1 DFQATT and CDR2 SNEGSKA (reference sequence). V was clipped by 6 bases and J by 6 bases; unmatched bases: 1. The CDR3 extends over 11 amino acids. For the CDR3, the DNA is TGCAGTGCGGGACAGGGTGATACGCAGTATTTT. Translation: CSAGQGDTQYF.

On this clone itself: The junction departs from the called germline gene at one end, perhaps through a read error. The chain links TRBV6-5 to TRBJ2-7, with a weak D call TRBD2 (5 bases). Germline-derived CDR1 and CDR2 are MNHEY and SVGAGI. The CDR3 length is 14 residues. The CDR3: CASSYLADSHEQYF. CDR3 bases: TGTGCCAGCAGTTACTTGGCGGACTCCCACGAGCAGTACTTC.

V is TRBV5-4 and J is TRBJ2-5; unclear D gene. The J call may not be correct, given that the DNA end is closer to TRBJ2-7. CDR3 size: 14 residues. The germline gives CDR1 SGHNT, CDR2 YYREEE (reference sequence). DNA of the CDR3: TGTGCCAGCAGCTTGGGACACCAAACCTACGAGCAGTACTTC. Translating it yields CASSLGHQTYEQYF.

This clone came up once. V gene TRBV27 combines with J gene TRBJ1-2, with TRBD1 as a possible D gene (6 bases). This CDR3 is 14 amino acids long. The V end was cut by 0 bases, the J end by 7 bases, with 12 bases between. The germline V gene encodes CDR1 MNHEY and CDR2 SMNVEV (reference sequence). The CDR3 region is CASSLSSGGSGYTF. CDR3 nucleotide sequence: TGTGCCAGCAGTTTATCGTCGGGGGGCTCTGGCTACACCTTC.

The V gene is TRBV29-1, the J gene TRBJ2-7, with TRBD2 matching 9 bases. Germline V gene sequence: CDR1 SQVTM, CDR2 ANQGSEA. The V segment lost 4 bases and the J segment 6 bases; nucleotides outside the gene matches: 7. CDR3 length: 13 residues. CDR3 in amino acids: CSVGGRAKPEQYF. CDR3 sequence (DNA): TGCAGCGTTGGCGGGAGGGCCAAGCCCGAGCAGTACTTC.

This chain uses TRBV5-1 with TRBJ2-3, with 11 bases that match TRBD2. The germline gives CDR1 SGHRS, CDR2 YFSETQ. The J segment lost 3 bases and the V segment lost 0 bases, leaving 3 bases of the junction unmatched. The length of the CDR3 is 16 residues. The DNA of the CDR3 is TGCGCCAGCAGCTTGGTACTAGCGGGGGCGACAGATACGCAGTATTTT. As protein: CASSLVLAGATDTQYF.

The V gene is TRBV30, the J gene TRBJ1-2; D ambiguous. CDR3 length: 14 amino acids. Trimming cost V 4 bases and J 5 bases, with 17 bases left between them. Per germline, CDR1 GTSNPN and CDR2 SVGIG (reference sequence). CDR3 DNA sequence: TGTGCCTGGACCCCCGGCGGAGGAATATATGGCTACACCTTC. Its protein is CAWTPGGGIYGYTF.

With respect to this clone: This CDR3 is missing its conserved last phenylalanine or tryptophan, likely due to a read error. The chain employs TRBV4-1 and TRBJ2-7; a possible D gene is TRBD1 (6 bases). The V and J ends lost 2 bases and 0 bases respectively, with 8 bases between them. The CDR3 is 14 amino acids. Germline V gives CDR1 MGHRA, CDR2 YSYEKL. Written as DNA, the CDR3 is TGCGCCAGCAGCCAACGGGACAACTCCTACGAGCAGTACCTC. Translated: CASSQRDNSYEQYL.

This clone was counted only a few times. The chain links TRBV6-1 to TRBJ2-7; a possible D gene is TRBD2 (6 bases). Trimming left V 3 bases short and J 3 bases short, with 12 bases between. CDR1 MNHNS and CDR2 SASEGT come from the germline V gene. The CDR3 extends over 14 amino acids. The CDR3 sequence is CASSEPRGFYEQYF. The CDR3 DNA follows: TGTGCCAGCAGTGAGCCCCGGGGGTTCTACGAGCAGTACTTC.

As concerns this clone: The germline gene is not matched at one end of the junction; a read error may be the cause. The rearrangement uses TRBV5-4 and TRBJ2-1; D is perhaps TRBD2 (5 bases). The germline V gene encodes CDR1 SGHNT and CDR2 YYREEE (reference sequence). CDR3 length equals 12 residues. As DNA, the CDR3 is TGTGCCAGCAGCTCAACCGACGGGGAGCCGTTCTTC. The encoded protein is CASSSTDGEPFF.

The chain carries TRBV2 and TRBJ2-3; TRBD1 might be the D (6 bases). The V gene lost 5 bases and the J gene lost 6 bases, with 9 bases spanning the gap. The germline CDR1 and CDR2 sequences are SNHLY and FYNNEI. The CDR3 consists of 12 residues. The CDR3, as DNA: TGTGCCAGCAGTACAGGGTACGATACGCAGTATTTT. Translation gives CASSTGYDTQYF.

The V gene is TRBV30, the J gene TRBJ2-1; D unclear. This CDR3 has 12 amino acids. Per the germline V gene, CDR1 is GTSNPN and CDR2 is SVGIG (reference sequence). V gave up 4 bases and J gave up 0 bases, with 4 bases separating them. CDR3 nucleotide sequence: TGTGCCTGGACGGGCTCCTACAATGAGCAGTTCTTC. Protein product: CAWTGSYNEQFF.

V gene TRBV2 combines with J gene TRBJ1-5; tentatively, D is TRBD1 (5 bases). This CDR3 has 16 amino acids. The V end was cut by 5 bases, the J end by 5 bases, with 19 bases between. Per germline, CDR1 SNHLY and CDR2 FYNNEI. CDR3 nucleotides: TGTGCCAGCAGTCCCCTCCTGCACAGGTCCGATCAGCCCCAGCATTTT. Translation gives CASSPLLHRSDQPQHF. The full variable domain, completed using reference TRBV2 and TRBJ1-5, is EPEVTQTPSHQVTQMGQEVILRCVPISNHLYFYWYRQILGQKVEFLVSFYNNEISEKSEIFDDQFSVERPDGSNFTLKIRSTKLEDSAMYFCASSPLLHRSDQPQHFGDGTRLSIL.

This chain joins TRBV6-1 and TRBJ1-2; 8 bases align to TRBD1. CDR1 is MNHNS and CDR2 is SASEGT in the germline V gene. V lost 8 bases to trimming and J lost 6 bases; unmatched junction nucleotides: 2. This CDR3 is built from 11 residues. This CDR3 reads CASSRGHGYTF. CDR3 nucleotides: TGTGCCAGCTCCAGGGGGCATGGCTACACCTTC.

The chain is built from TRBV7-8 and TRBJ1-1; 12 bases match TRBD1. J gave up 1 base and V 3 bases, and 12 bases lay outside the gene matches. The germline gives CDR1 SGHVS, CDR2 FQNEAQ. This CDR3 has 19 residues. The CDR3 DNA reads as TGTGCCAGCAGCTTTCGGTCCGGGACAGGGGGCTCGAGGAACACTGAAGCTTTCTTT. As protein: CASSFRSGTGGSRNTEAFF.

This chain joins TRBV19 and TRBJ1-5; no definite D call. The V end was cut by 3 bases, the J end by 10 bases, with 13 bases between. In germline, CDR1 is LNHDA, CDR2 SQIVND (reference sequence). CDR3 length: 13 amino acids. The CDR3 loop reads CASSITGIEPQHF. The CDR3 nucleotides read TGTGCCAGTAGTATTACCGGGATAGAACCCCAGCATTTT.

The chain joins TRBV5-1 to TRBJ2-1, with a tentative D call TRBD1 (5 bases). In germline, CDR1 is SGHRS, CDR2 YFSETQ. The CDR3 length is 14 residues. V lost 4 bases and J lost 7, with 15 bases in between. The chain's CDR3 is CASSTALQGNEQFF. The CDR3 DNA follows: TGCGCCAGCAGCACAGCCCTCCAGGGTAATGAGCAGTTCTTC.